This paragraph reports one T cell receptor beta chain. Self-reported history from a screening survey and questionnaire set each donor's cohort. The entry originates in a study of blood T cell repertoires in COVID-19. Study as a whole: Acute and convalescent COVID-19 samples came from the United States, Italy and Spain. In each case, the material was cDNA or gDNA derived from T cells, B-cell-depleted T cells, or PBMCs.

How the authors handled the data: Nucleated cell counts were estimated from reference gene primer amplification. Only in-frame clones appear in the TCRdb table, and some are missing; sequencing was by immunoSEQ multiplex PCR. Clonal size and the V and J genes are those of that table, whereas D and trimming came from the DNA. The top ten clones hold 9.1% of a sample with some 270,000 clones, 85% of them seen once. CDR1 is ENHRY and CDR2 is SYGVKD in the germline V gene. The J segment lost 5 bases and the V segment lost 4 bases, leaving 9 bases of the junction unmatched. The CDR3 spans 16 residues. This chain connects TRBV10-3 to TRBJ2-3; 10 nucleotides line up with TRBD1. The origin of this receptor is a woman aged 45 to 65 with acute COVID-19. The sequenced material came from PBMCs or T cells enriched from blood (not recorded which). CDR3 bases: TGTGCCATCAGTGGGAACGACAGGGGGCCCGGAGATACGCAGTATTTT. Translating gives CAISGNDRGPGDTQYF.